A selection of T cell receptor beta chains follows, all from one sample in a study of blood T cell repertoires in COVID-19. Sequencing used immunoSEQ multiplex PCR; TCRdb keeps in-frame clones, though not all of them. The repertoire includes about 170,000 clones, approximately 85% of them detected once, and 6% to 9% sits in the top ten. The specimen was peripheral blood. The receptors stem from a man aged 35 to 55 who had recovered from COVID-19. Both conserved end residues are part of each CDR3. Each record gives: V gene, clone size, J gene, D gene, CDR3 DNA, CDR3 protein. The D gene is left open where the match is weak. Expanded clones are given a class, and other clones once, few, many or no size at all.

TRBV13	.	TRBJ1-2	.	TGTGCCAGCAGCTTAAGGCCGGAGGGCTATGGCTACACCTTC	CASSLRPEGYGYTF
TRBV30	few	TRBJ2-2	TRBD2	TGTGCCTGGAGAGTGGACCTAGCGGGATCTAACACCGGGGAGCTGTTTTTT	CAWRVDLAGSNTGELFF
TRBV9	many	TRBJ2-7	.	TGTGCCAGCAGCGTAAACCCTACCTACGAGCAGTACTTC	CASSVNPTYEQYF
TRBV12-3/TRBV12-4	.	TRBJ2-5	.	TGTGCCAGCAGCTTGGACACTCAAGAGACCCAGTACTTC	CASSLDTQETQYF
TRBV27	.	TRBJ2-7	.	TGTGCCAGCAGTTTACTCGGACAAGGGTGGCAGCAGTACTTC	CASSLLGQGWQQYF
TRBV7-9	.	TRBJ2-7	TRBD1	TGTGCCAGCAGCTATCCGGGACAGGGTTCCTACGAGCAGTACTTC	CASSYPGQGSYEQYF
TRBV7-9	.	TRBJ2-1	.	TGTGCCAGCAGCCCTGACGCACAGAGCTCCTACAATGAGCAGTTCTTC	CASSPDAQSSYNEQFF
TRBV4-2	.	TRBJ2-7	.	TGTGCCAGCAGCCAAGGGGCAAGTTACGGTAGTTACGAGCAGTACTTC	CASSQGASYGSYEQYF
TRBV7-8	.	TRBJ1-3	TRBD1	TGTGCCAGCAGCCTATATCAGGGACAGGCGATCTCTGGAAACACCATATATTTT	CASSLYQGQAISGNTIYF
TRBV5-5	.	TRBJ2-2	TRBD2	TGTGCCAGCACGGGACTAGCGACCACCGGGGAGCTGTTTTTT	CASTGLATTGELFF
TRBV18	.	TRBJ1-1	.	TGTGCCAGCTCTTGGACAGAAATGAACACTGAAGCTTTCTTT	CASSWTEMNTEAFF
TRBV19	.	TRBJ2-5	TRBD2	TGTGCCAGTAGTCCCCAACTAGCGGGGGGATTCCAAGAGACCCAGTACTTC	CASSPQLAGGFQETQYF
TRBV27	.	TRBJ2-7	TRBD2	TGTGCCAGCAGGATTGTAGCGGGAGGACACGAGCAGTACTTC	CASRIVAGGHEQYF
TRBV7-3	.	TRBJ2-1	TRBD2	TGTGCCAGCAGCCGTACCGGGACTAGCGATGAGCAGTTCTTC	CASSRTGTSDEQFF
TRBV12-5	.	TRBJ1-2	.	TGTGCTAGTGGTTTGGAGGGAGGTGGTGGTTATGGCTACACCTTC	CASGLEGGGGYGYTF
TRBV5-6	.	TRBJ1-1	.	TGTGCCAGCACTTCAAGCGGGGGGCAGACTGAAGCTTTCTTT	CASTSSGGQTEAFF
TRBV6-2/TRBV6-3	.	TRBJ2-2	TRBD1	TGTGCCAGCAGTTACTGGGACAGGGAGGTCGGGGAGCTGTTTTTT	CASSYWDREVGELFF
TRBV10-3	.	TRBJ2-7	.	TGTGCCGTATACTTATCGGGAGTGGGCGAGCAGTACTTC	CAVYLSGVGEQYF
TRBV7-9	.	TRBJ1-2	TRBD1	TGTGCCAGCAGCCTGACCGCCGGGACAGGGATCTACTATGGCTACACCTTC	CASSLTAGTGIYYGYTF
TRBV4-1	.	TRBJ1-6	TRBD1	TGCGCCAGCAGCCAGAGACAGGGCCATAATTCACCCCTCCACTTT	CASSQRQGHNSPLHF
TRBV5-4	.	TRBJ1-6	.	TGTGCCAGCAGCTCCCAGGGTTACAATTCACCCCTCCACTTT	CASSSQGYNSPLHF
TRBV5-1	.	TRBJ2-2	.	TGCGCCAGCAGCCTGAGAGGTGGAGGAGGCACCGGGGAGCTGTTTTTT	CASSLRGGGGTGELFF
TRBV6-5	.	TRBJ2-2	.	TGTGCCAGCAGTTACGACCTTGGAGGCACCGGGGAGCTGTTTTTT	CASSYDLGGTGELFF
TRBV11-2	.	TRBJ1-5	.	TGTGCCAGCTCTGAATGGGGACAACAGCCCCAGCATTTT	CASSEWGQQPQHF
TRBV7-2	.	TRBJ2-2	.	TGTGCCAGCAGCTGGGGAGCCACGAACACCGGGGAGCTGTTTTTT	CASSWGATNTGELFF
TRBV10-3	.	TRBJ2-1	TRBD2	TGTGCCATCAGTGAGAGCTTAGCGGGAGATCCTGAGCAGTTCTTC	CAISESLAGDPEQFF
TRBV10-1	.	TRBJ2-7	.	TGCGCCAGCAGCGAAGAACAGGCCTCCCTCGAGCAGTACTTC	CASSEEQASLEQYF
TRBV5-6	.	TRBJ1-2	TRBD1	TGTGCCAGCAGCGATACAGGGGGCGAGGGCTACACCTTC	CASSDTGGEGYTF
TRBV11-3	.	TRBJ2-7	.	TGTGCCAGCAGCCCGGACTACTCCTACGAGCAGTACTTC	CASSPDYSYEQYF
TRBV5-1	.	TRBJ1-6	.	TGCGCCAGCAGCTCTGAGGAGAGTTCACCCCTCCACTTT	CASSSEESSPLHF
TRBV10-3	few	TRBJ2-7	.	TGTGCCACCTACGAGGGCTCCTACGAGCAGTACTTC	CATYEGSYEQYF
TRBV24-1	.	TRBJ1-4	TRBD1	TGTGCCACCAGTGATGGACAGGGGTCGGATGAAAAACTGTTTTTT	CATSDGQGSDEKLFF
TRBV6-6	.	TRBJ2-5	TRBD2	TGTGCCAGCAGTTACGGCGGGGGTGAGACCCAGTACTTC	CASSYGGGETQYF
TRBV19	.	TRBJ2-3	.	TGTGCCACCAGCCTACAGGTTAGTGGCACAGATACGCAGTATTTT	CATSLQVSGTDTQYF
TRBV5-8	.	TRBJ2-6	TRBD2	TGTGCCAGCAGCTTGGCTGGCGGGGGGGCGTCTGGGGCCAACGTCCTGACTTTC	CASSLAGGGASGANVLTF
TRBV5-1	.	TRBJ2-2	.	TGCGCCAGCAGCTTGGAGGGCAGGGGGAACACCGGGGAGCTGTTTTTT	CASSLEGRGNTGELFF
TRBV4-3	.	TRBJ2-1	TRBD1	TGCGCCAGCAGCCAAGATCCCCGGACAGGGGAAAATGAGCAGTTCTTC	CASSQDPRTGENEQFF
TRBV21-1	.	TRBJ1-5	.	TGTGCCAGGGCGAGGGGACAGGAGAGCAATCAGCCCCAGCATTTT	CARARGQESNQPQHF
TRBV27	.	TRBJ2-7	TRBD1	TGTGCCAGCAGTTCCCTTGACAGGGTCTACGAGCAGTACTTC	CASSSLDRVYEQYF
TRBV10-3	.	TRBJ2-5	.	TGTGCCACGGCTAGGGGTCAAGAGACCCAGTACTTC	CATARGQETQYF
TRBV19	.	TRBJ2-3	TRBD2	TGTGCCAGTAGTATCGCAGCGGGGGGGCCGAATACGCAGTATTTT	CASSIAAGGPNTQYF
TRBV6-2/TRBV6-3	once	TRBJ2-5	TRBD2	TGTGCCAGCAGTTACTTAGCGGGGGGGCAGGAGACCCAGTACTTC	CASSYLAGGQETQYF
TRBV6-1	.	TRBJ1-4	.	TGTGCCAGCAGTGAAGCGGCAGGGCAGGATGAAAAACTGTTTTTT	CASSEAAGQDEKLFF
TRBV29-1	.	TRBJ2-3	.	TGCAGCGTTGAAGGCGGGGTTGAGACAGATACGCAGTATTTT	CSVEGGVETDTQYF
TRBV6-5	.	TRBJ2-7	.	TGTGCCAGCAGTCCCCTGGGGGCTCACGAGCAGTACTTC	CASSPLGAHEQYF
TRBV12-3/TRBV12-4	once	TRBJ2-2	.	TGTGCCAGCAGCCGCCAGGGGACCGGGGAGCTGTTTTTT	CASSRQGTGELFF
TRBV30	.	TRBJ2-2	.	TGTGCCTGGTCGGGGGGCTGGGGCGGGGAGCTGTTTTTT	CAWSGGWGGELFF
TRBV19	few	TRBJ1-4	.	TGTGCCAGTACGACAGGATATGAAAAACTGTTTTTT	CASTTGYEKLFF
TRBV4-3	.	TRBJ2-3	.	TGCGCCAGCAGCCAAGGTTACCTCGCGACAGATACGCAGTATTTT	CASSQGYLATDTQYF
TRBV5-1	.	TRBJ2-7	.	TGCGCCAGCAGCGGTTTAGGGGCTGCCTACGAGCAGTACTTC	CASSGLGAAYEQYF
TRBV19	few	TRBJ2-2	TRBD2	TGTGCCAGTAGTACCCACAGCGGGGGGGCACTGGGGGAGCTGTTTTTT	CASSTHSGGALGELFF
TRBV10-3	.	TRBJ2-5	TRBD1	TGTGCCATCAGTGAGCCCCGGGACAGGGGGTATGAGACCCAGTACTTC	CAISEPRDRGYETQYF
TRBV2	.	TRBJ1-4	.	TGTGCCAGCAAGACAGCCCTTAATGAAAAACTGTTTTTT	CASKTALNEKLFF
TRBV21-1	.	TRBJ2-1	.	TGTGCCAGCAGCAAAGGCCCCGGGACTAGCGGGAGGCCGAGTCCATACAATGAGCAGTTCTTC	CASSKGPGTSGRPSPYNEQFF
TRBV7-9	.	TRBJ1-6	.	TGTGCCAGCCAACAGAGAACTGGGTCACCCCTCCACTTT	CASQQRTGSPLHF
TRBV3-1/TRBV3-2	.	TRBJ2-5	.	TGTGCCAGCAGTCGACAGTTGACTGAGACCCAGTACTTC	CASSRQLTETQYF
TRBV19	.	TRBJ2-3	TRBD2	TGTGCCAGTAGTATACCAGCGGGAGGCGGTACAGATACGCAGTATTTT	CASSIPAGGGTDTQYF
TRBV7-2	.	TRBJ1-5	TRBD1	TGTGCCAGCAGTAAGGGACAGGGGTATCAGCCCCAGCATTTT	CASSKGQGYQPQHF
TRBV9	.	TRBJ1-3	.	TGTGCCAGCAGCGCCGAGGGAGGGTTCGCTGGAAACACCATATATTTT	CASSAEGGFAGNTIYF
TRBV2	.	TRBJ2-7	TRBD1	TGTGCCAGGGAGACAGGGGAAACAAGCAACGAGCAGTACTTC	CARETGETSNEQYF